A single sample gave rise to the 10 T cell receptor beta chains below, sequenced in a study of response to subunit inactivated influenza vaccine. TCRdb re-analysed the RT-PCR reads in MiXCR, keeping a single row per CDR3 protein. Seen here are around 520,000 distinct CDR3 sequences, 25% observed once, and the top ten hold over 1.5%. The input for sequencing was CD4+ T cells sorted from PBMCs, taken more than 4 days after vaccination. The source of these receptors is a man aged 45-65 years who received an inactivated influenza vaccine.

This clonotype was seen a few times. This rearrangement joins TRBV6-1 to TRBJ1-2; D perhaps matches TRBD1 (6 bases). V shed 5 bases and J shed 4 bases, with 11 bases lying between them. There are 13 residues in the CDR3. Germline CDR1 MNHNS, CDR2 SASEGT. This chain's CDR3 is CASSTGRAYGYTF. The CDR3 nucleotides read TGTGCCAGCAGTACAGGGCGCGCCTATGGCTACACCTTC.

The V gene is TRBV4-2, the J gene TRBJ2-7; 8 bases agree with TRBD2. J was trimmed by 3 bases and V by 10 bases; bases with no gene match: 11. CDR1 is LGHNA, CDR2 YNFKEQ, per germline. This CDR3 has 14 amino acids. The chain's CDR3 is CAMSGGLLDYEQYF. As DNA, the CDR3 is TGTGCCATGAGCGGGGGACTACTCGACTACGAGCAGTACTTC.

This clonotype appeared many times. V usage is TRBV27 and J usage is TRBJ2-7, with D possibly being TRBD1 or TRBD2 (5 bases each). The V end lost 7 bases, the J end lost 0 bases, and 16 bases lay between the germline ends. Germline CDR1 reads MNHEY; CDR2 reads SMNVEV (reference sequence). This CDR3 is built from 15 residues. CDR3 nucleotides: TGTGCCAGCATTCGCTGGGGGTCCAGCTCCTACGAGCAGTACTTC. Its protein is CASIRWGSSSYEQYF.

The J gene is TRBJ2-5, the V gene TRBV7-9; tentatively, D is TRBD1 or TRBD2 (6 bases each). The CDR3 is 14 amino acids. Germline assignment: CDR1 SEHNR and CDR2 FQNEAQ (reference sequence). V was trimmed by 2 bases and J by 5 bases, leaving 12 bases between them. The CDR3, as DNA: TGTGCCAGCAGCTTACTAGGGGGGAGGGAGACCCAGTACTTC. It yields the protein CASSLLGGRETQYF.

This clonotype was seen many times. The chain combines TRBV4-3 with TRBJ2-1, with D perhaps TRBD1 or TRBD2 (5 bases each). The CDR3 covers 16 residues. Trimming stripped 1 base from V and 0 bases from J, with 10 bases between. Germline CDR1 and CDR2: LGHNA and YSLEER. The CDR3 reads CASSQGDQSSYNEQFF. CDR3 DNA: TGCGCCAGCAGCCAAGGGGACCAGAGCTCCTACAATGAGCAGTTCTTC.

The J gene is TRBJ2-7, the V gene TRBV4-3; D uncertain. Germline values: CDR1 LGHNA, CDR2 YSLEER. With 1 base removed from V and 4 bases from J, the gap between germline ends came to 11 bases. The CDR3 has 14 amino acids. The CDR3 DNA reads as TGCGCCAGCAGCCAAGGTCGGTGGGAATACGAGCAGTACTTC. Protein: CASSQGRWEYEQYF.

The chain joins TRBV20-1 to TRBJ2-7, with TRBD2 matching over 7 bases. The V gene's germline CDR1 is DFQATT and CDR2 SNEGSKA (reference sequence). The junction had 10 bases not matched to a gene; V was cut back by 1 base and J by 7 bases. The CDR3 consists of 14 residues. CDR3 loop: CSARVGTIVGEQYF. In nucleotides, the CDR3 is TGCAGTGCTAGAGTTGGGACTATCGTTGGGGAGCAGTACTTC.

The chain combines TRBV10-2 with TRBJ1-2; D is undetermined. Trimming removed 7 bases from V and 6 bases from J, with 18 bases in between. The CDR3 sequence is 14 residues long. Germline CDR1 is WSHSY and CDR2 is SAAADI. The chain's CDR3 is CASNSPGRENGYTF. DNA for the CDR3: TGCGCCAGCAATTCCCCCGGGAGAGAGAATGGCTACACCTTC.

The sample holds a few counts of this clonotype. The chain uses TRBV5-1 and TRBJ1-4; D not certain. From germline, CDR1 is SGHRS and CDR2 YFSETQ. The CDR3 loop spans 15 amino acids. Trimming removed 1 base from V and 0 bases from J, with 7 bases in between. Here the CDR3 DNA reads TGCGCCAGCAGCTTGAGCGGGACAACTAATGAAAAACTGTTTTTT. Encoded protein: CASSLSGTTNEKLFF.

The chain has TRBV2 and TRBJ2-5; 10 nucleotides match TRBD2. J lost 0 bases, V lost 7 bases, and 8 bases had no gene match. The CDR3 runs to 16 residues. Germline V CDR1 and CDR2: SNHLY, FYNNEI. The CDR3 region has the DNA TGTGCCAGCACCCAAATGACTAGCGGGTACCAAGAGACCCAGTACTTC. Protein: CASTQMTSGYQETQYF.